This TCR beta chain was identified during a study of blood T cells in healthy people across ages. RNA extraction gave at least 5 micrograms of total RNA per sample. This clonotype was seen a single time. Its specificity is not known. Primed by a sample-barcoded 5' primer and a J-beta primer mix, a second PCR proceeded for about 7 to 12 cycles. A single record per CDR3 protein comes from TCRdb applying MiXCR to the 5' RACE reads. This table holds about 1 million distinct CDR3 sequences, 45% found once. Study outcomes and limitations: Shifts in expanded clonotypes may have been confounded by donor CMV status, which was unknown.

This receptor was identified in a woman aged 60-75 years in good health. The sample consisted of blood.

The CDR3 DNA reads as TGTGCCTGGAGTGGGAGAACGGGGACCCTTCGGAATGAGCAGTTCTTC. Protein: CAWSGRTGTLRNEQFF. The chain employs TRBV30 and TRBJ2-1, with D possibly being TRBD1 or TRBD2 (5 bases each). With 1 base removed from V and 7 bases from J, the gap between germline ends came to 20 bases. Germline V lookup: CDR1 GTSNPN, CDR2 SVGIG (reference sequence). The CDR3 totals 16 residues.